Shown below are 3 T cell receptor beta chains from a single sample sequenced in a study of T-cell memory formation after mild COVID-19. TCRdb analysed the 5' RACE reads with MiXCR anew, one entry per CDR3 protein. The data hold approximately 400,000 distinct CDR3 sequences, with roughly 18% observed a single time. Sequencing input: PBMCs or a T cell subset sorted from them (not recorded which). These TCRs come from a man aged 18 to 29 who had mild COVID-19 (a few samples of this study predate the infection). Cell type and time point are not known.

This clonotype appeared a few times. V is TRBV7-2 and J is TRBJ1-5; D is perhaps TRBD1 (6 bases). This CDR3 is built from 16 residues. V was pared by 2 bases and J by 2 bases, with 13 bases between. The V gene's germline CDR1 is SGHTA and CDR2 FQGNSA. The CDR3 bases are TGTGCCAGCAGCTTAAGGGGGGGGGCTGGCAATCAGCCCCAGCATTTT. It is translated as CASSLRGGAGNQPQHF.

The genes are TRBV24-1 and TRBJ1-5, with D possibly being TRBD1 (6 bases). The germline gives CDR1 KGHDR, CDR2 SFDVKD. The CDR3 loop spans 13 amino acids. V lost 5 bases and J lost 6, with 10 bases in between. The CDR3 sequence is CATSAGAGQPQHF. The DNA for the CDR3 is TGTGCCACCAGTGCAGGGGCCGGTCAGCCCCAGCATTTT.

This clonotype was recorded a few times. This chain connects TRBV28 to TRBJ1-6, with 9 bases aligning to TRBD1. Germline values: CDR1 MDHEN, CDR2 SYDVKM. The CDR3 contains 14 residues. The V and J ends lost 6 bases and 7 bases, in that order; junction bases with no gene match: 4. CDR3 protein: CASRIDRGNSPLHF. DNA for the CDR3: TGTGCCAGCAGGATAGACAGGGGGAATTCACCCCTCCACTTT.